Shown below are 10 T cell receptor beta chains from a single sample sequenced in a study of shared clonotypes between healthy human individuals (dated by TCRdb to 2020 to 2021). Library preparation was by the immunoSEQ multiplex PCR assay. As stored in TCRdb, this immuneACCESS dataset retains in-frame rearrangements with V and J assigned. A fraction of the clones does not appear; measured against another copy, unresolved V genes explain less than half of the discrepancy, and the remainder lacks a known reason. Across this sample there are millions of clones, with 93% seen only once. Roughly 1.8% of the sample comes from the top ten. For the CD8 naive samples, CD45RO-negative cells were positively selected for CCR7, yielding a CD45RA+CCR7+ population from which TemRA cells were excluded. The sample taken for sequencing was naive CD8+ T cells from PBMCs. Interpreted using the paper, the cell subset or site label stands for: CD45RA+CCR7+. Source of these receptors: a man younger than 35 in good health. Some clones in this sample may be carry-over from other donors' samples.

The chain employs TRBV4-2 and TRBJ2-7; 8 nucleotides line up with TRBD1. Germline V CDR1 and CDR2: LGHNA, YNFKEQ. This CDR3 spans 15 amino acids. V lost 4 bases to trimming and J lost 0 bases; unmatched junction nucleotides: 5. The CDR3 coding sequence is TGTGCCAGCAGCCTCGGGACAGGCCCCTCCTACGAGCAGTACTTC. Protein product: CASSLGTGPSYEQYF.

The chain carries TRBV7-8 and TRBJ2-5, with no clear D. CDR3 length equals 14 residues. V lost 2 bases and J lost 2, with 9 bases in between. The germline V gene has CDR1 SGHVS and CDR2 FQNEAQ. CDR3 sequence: CASSLSYNQETQYF. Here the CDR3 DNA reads TGTGCCAGCAGCTTATCCTATAATCAAGAGACCCAGTACTTC.

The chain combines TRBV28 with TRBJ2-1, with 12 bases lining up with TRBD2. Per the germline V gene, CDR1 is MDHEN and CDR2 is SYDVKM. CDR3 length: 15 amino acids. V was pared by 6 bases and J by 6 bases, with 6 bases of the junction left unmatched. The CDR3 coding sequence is TGTGCCAGCAGCCTAGCGGGAGGGCCCGGCAATGAGCAGTTCTTC. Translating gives CASSLAGGPGNEQFF.

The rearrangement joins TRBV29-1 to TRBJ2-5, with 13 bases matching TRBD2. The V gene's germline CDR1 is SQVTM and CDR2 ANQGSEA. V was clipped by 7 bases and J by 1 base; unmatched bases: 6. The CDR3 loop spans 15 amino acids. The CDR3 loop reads CSGWTSGRTQETQYF. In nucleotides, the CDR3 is TGCAGCGGATGGACTAGCGGGAGAACCCAAGAGACCCAGTACTTC.

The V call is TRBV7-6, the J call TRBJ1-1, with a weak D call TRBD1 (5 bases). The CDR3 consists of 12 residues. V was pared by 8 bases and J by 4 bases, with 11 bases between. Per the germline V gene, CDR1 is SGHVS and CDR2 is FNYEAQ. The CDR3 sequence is CASRGVTTEAFF. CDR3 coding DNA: TGTGCCAGCCGGGGGGTTACCACTGAAGCTTTCTTT.

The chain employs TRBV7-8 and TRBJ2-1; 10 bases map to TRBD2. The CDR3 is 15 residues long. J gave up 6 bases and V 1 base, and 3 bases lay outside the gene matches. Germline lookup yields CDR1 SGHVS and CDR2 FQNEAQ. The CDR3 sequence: CASSLVPSGSNEQFF. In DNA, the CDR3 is TGTGCCAGCAGCTTAGTACCTAGCGGGAGCAATGAGCAGTTCTTC. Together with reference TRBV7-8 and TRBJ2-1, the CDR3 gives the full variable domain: GAGVSQSPRYKVAKRGQDVALRCDPISGHVSLFWYQQALGQGPEFLTYFQNEAQLDKSGLPSDRFFAERPEGSVSTLKIQRTQQEDSAVYLCASSLVPSGSNEQFFGPGTRLTVL.

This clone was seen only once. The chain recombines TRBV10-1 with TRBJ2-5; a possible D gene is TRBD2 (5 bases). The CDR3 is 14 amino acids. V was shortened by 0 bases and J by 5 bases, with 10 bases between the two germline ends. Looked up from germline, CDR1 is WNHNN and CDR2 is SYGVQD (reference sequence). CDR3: CASSESDSPETQYF. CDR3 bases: TGCGCCAGCAGTGAGTCGGACTCCCCGGAGACCCAGTACTTC.

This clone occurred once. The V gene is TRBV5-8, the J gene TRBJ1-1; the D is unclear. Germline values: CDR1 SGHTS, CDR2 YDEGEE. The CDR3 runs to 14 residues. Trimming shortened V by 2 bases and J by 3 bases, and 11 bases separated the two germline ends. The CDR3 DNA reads TGTGCCAGCAGCTTATGGCAGAGCTACACTGAAGCTTTCTTT. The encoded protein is CASSLWQSYTEAFF.

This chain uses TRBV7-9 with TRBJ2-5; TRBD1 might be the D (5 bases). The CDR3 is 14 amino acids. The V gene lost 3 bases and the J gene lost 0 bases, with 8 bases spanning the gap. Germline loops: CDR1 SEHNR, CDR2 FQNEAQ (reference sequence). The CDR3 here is CASSFSTDQETQYF. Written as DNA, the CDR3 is TGTGCCAGCAGCTTCTCGACAGACCAAGAGACCCAGTACTTC.

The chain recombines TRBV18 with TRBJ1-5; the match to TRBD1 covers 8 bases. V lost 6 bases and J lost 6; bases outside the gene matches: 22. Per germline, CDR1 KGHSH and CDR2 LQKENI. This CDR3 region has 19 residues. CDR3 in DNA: TGTGCCAGCTCGAATTCAGGGGGCGAGCTCCTTCGGTTTGGTCAGCCCCAGCATTTT. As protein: CASSNSGGELLRFGQPQHF.